One sample yielded the 22 T cell receptor beta chains listed below, sequenced in a study of cytotoxic CD8 clonotypes in ibrutinib-treated CLL. Sequenced by immunoSEQ multiplex PCR; TCRdb stores in-frame clones only, minus some. The sample lists 130,000 to 150,000 clones, about 79% occurring once. The sample was PBMCs, taken after 12 months of ibrutinib treatment. Source of these receptors: a human donor with chronic lymphocytic leukemia.

This clone was observed once. The chain joins TRBV5-1 to TRBJ1-1; D is undetermined. Trimming took 5 bases from V and 3 from J, leaving 11 bases between them. Germline-derived CDR1 and CDR2 are SGHRS and YFSETQ. The CDR3 is made up of 13 amino acids. The CDR3 is CASSLTDYTEAFF. CDR3 DNA: TGCGCCAGCAGTCTTACGGACTACACTGAAGCTTTCTTT.

This clone was picked up one time. This chain connects TRBV6-6 to TRBJ1-1; no definite D call. Germline-derived CDR1 and CDR2 are MNHNY and SVGAGI (reference sequence). The CDR3 has 13 amino acids. V shed 6 bases and J shed 3 bases, with 11 bases lying between them. Written as DNA, the CDR3 is TGTGCCAGCAGCCCCGGTCCTTACACTGAAGCTTTCTTT. Translated, it gives CASSPGPYTEAFF.

The V and J genes are TRBV7-9 and TRBJ1-1, with D possibly TRBD1 on 6 matching bases. Germline CDR1 and CDR2: SEHNR and FQNEAQ (reference sequence). The CDR3 has 14 amino acids. Trimming stripped 4 bases from V and 1 base from J, with 10 bases between. In DNA form, the CDR3 reads TGTGCCAGCAGCTCCGGGGGCAGGAACACTGAAGCTTTCTTT. Protein sequence: CASSSGGRNTEAFF.

The chain recombines TRBV7-9 with TRBJ2-7; D uncertain. The CDR3 length is 14 residues. Germline V gene lookup returns CDR1 SEHNR and CDR2 FQNEAQ (reference sequence). V lost 5 bases to trimming and J lost 0 bases, with 11 bases between them. Here the CDR3 reads CASSPRTGSYEQYF. The CDR3 DNA is TGTGCCAGCAGCCCCCGGACCGGCTCCTACGAGCAGTACTTC.

The chain employs TRBV9 and TRBJ2-1; 9 bases are shared with TRBD2. The CDR3 consists of 16 residues. Germline V lookup: CDR1 SGDLS, CDR2 YYNGEE. V gave up 0 bases and J gave up 4 bases; unmatched junction bases: 5. The CDR3 DNA reads TGTGCCAGCAGCGTAGCCGGCCTAGCGGGGTACAATGAGCAGTTCTTC. It translates to CASSVAGLAGYNEQFF.

There are a few counts of this clone. This rearrangement joins TRBV20-1 to TRBJ1-1; D is uncertain. The CDR3 runs to 11 residues. Germline CDR1 reads DFQATT; CDR2 reads SNEGSKA (reference sequence). V was pared by 1 base and J by 10 bases, with 10 bases between. The CDR3 spells CSARVSLSAFF. As DNA, the CDR3 is TGCAGTGCTAGAGTATCGCTCTCAGCTTTCTTT.

V gene TRBV18 combines with J gene TRBJ2-7, with D hard to call. Germline V lookup: CDR1 KGHSH, CDR2 LQKENI. The CDR3 covers 12 residues. V lost 6 bases and J 3 bases, leaving 9 bases between the germline ends. The CDR3 reads CASSLTNYEQYF. Here the CDR3 DNA reads TGTGCCAGCTCCCTGACCAACTACGAGCAGTACTTC.

The gene calls are TRBV29-1 and TRBJ1-1, with TRBD1 identical over 9 bases. Germline V lookup: CDR1 SQVTM, CDR2 ANQGSEA. Germline trimming cut 7 bases from V and 1 base from J; bases unmatched to any gene: 4. The CDR3 loop spans 13 amino acids. The chain's CDR3 is CSARTGANTEAFF. In DNA, the CDR3 is TGCAGCGCGCGGACAGGGGCGAACACTGAAGCTTTCTTT.

The genes are TRBV30 and TRBJ1-1; D is undetermined. This CDR3 has 12 amino acids. Trimming took off 8 bases at V and 4 bases at J, with 14 bases between the two ends. Looked up from germline, CDR1 is GTSNPN and CDR2 is SVGIG (reference sequence). The CDR3 region is CAGGDGSTEAFF. Here the CDR3 DNA reads TGTGCCGGAGGTGACGGGAGCACTGAAGCTTTCTTT.

V usage is TRBV10-3 and J usage is TRBJ2-2; TRBD1 agrees at 8 bases. Germline loops: CDR1 ENHRY, CDR2 SYGVKD. The CDR3 has 14 residues. The junction had 6 bases not matched to a gene; V was cut back by 8 bases and J by 4 bases. The CDR3 DNA reads as TGTGCCATCCTAAGGCAGGGGGCCACCGGGGAGCTGTTTTTT. Translating it yields CAILRQGATGELFF.

The chain couples TRBV7-9 to TRBJ1-5; D ambiguous. Germline assignment: CDR1 SEHNR and CDR2 FQNEAQ (reference sequence). V was cut by 1 base and J by 5 bases, with 6 bases left in between. CDR3 length equals 13 residues. DNA of the CDR3: TGTGCCAGCAGCTTAGAGTTGGATCAGCCCCAGCATTTT. Its protein product is CASSLELDQPQHF.

V and J are TRBV9 and TRBJ2-3; 8 bases line up with TRBD2. Germline V gene sequence: CDR1 SGDLS, CDR2 YYNGEE. The V segment lost 0 bases and the J segment 2 bases; nucleotides outside the gene matches: 8. The CDR3 has 17 residues. The CDR3 is CASSVAPSGSFTDTQYF. The CDR3 DNA reads as TGTGCCAGCAGCGTAGCTCCCAGCGGGAGCTTCACAGATACGCAGTATTTT.

This chain links TRBV19 with TRBJ1-1; D call uncertain. Germline lookup yields CDR1 LNHDA and CDR2 SQIVND (reference sequence). The CDR3 extends over 8 amino acids. CDR3 amino acids: CPRGEAFF. The CDR3 coding sequence is TGTCCTAGAGGTGAAGCTTTCTTT.

The chain joins TRBV5-1 to TRBJ2-5; D ambiguous. This CDR3 spans 12 amino acids. The germline V gene encodes CDR1 SGHRS and CDR2 YFSETQ. Trimming shortened V by 2 bases and J by 1 base, and 3 bases separated the two germline ends. The CDR3 loop reads CASSFFQETQYF. The CDR3 nucleotides are TGCGCCAGCAGCTTCTTCCAAGAGACCCAGTACTTC.

The chain links TRBV5-1 to TRBJ1-4; unclear D gene. The V and J ends lost 0 bases and 6 bases respectively, with 15 bases between them. Germline CDR1 is SGHRS and CDR2 is YFSETQ. CDR3 length equals 16 residues. CDR3 nucleotide sequence: TGCGCCAGCAGCTTGGCTTTATATTCTTACGATGAAAAACTGTTTTTT. The encoded protein is CASSLALYSYDEKLFF.

The V gene is TRBV18, the J gene TRBJ2-7, with no clear D. V was trimmed by 3 bases and J by 0 bases, leaving 6 bases between them. CDR1 and CDR2 from the germline V gene are KGHSH and LQKENI. The CDR3 is 13 residues long. This CDR3 is CASSPADSYEQYF. The CDR3 DNA reads as TGTGCCAGCTCACCGGCTGACTCCTACGAGCAGTACTTC.

This clone was detected only once. The genes are TRBV4-3 and TRBJ1-4; perhaps TRBD1 as D (5 bases). V gave up 0 bases and J gave up 3 bases, with 23 bases separating them. Per the germline V gene, CDR1 is LGHNA and CDR2 is YSLEER. This CDR3 has 20 amino acids. The CDR3 sequence: CASSQDTTVWRGLSNEKLFF. CDR3 nucleotide sequence: TGCGCCAGCAGCCAAGATACGACGGTATGGAGGGGTCTATCTAATGAAAAACTGTTTTTT.

The chain recombines TRBV6-5 with TRBJ2-7, with 9 bases fitting TRBD2. The CDR3 is 14 amino acids. Germline V gene data show CDR1 as MNHEY and CDR2 as SVGAGI. The ends lost 0 bases at V and 3 bases at J; junction bases unmatched: 0. CDR3 sequence reads: CASSYSREGYEQYF. As DNA, the CDR3 is TGTGCCAGCAGTTACTCGCGGGAGGGCTACGAGCAGTACTTC.

This clone was seen more than once but under ten times. The chain uses TRBV12-5 and TRBJ1-3; no definite D call. Germline loops: CDR1 LGHNT, CDR2 FRNRAP. The V and J ends lost 0 bases and 1 base respectively, with 7 bases between them. The CDR3 loop spans 15 amino acids. The CDR3 is CASGLVLSSGNTIYF. The CDR3 nucleotides are TGTGCTAGTGGTTTGGTACTCTCTTCTGGAAACACCATATATTTT.

This clone has just a few counts. The CDR3 nucleotides are TGTGCCAGCAGCAACGGACTAGATTACAATGAGCAGTTCTTC. It encodes CASSNGLDYNEQFF. The chain has TRBV5-4 and TRBJ2-1; 7 nucleotides agree with TRBD2. V lost 4 bases and J lost 4; bases outside the gene matches: 5. Germline V gene sequence: CDR1 SGHNT, CDR2 YYREEE (reference sequence). The CDR3 totals 14 residues.

The chain uses TRBV5-1 and TRBJ1-1, with 8 bases identical to TRBD1. Germline values: CDR1 SGHRS, CDR2 YFSETQ. The CDR3 runs 15 residues. V was clipped by 4 bases and J by 4 bases; unmatched bases: 9. Written as DNA, the CDR3 is TGCGCCAGCAGCCTAGGACAGGGAAGGGCCACTGAAGCTTTCTTT. Amino acid sequence: CASSLGQGRATEAFF.

The V call is TRBV5-1, the J call TRBJ2-3, with D maybe TRBD1 (5 bases). V dropped 0 bases and J dropped 5 bases, with 13 bases sitting between them. The CDR3 runs 15 residues. Germline lookup yields CDR1 SGHRS and CDR2 YFSETQ. CDR3 protein: CASSLAVGVRDTQYF. The CDR3 region has the DNA TGCGCCAGCAGCTTGGCCGTAGGGGTGAGAGATACGCAGTATTTT.